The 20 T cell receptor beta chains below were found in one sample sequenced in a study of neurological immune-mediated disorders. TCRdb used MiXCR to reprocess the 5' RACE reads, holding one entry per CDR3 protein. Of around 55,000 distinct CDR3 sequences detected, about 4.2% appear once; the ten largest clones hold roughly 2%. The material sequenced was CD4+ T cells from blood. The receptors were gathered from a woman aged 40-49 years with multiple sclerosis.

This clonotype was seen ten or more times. The CDR3 here is CASSTRLAGGIYNEQFF. The CDR3 coding sequence is TGTGCCAGCAGCACGCGACTAGCGGGGGGTATATACAATGAGCAGTTCTTC. The rearrangement joins TRBV7-8 to TRBJ2-1; 13 nucleotides align to TRBD2. This CDR3 spans 17 amino acids. J lost 4 bases, V lost 5 bases, and 8 bases had no gene match. Germline V gene data show CDR1 as SGHVS and CDR2 as FQNEAQ.

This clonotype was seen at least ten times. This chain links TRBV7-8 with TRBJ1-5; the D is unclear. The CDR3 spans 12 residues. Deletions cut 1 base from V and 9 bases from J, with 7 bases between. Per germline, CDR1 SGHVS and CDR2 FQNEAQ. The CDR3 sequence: CASSLGFPPQHF. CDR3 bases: TGTGCCAGCAGCTTAGGGTTCCCGCCCCAGCATTTT.

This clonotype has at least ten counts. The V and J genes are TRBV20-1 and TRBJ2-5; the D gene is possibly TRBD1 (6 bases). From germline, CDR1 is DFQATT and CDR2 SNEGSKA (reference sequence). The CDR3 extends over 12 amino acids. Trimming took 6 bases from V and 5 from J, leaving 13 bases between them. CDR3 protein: CSAGAQGETQYF. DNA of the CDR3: TGCAGTGCAGGAGCGCAGGGGGAGACCCAGTACTTC.

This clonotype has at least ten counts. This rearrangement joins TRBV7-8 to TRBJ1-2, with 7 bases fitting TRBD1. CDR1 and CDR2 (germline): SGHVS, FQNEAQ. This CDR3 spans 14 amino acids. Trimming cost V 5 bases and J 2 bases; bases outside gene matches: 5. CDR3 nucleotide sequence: TGTGCCAGCAGCCAAGACAGGGCGAACTATGGCTACACCTTC. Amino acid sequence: CASSQDRANYGYTF.

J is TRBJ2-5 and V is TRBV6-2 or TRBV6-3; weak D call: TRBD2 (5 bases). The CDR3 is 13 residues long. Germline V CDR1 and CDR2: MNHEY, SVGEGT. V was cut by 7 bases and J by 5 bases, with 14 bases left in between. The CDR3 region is CASIDRGTETQYF. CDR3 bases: TGTGCCAGCATCGACCGGGGAACGGAGACCCAGTACTTC.

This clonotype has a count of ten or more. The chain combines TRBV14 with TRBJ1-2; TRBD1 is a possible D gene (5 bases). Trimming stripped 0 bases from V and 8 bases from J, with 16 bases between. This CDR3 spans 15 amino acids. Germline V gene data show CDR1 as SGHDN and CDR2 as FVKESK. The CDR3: CASSQDYLGVEGYTF. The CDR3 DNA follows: TGTGCCAGCAGCCAAGATTATCTAGGGGTGGAAGGCTACACCTTC.

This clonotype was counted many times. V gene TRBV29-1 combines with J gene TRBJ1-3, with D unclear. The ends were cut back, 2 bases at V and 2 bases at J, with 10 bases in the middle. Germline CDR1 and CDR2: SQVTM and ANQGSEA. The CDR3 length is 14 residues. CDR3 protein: CSVETAEAGNTIYF. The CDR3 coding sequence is TGCAGCGTTGAAACTGCAGAGGCTGGAAACACCATATATTTT.

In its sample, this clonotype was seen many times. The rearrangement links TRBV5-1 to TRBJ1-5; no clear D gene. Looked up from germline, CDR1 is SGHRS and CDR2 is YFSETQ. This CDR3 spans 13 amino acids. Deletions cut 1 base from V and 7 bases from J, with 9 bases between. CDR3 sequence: CASSLSPGQPQHF. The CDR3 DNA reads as TGCGCCAGCAGCTTGTCACCCGGACAGCCCCAGCATTTT.

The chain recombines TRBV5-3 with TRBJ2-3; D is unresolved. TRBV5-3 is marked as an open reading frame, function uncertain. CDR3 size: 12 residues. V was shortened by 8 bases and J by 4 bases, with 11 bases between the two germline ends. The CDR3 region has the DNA TGTGCCAGGCTCCCCTCCCCAGATACGCAGTATTTT. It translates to CARLPSPDTQYF.

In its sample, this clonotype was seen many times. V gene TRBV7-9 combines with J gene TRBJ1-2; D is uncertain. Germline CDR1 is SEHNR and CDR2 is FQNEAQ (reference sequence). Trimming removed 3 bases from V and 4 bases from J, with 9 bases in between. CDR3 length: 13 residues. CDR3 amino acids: CASSFETTYGYTF. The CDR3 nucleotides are TGTGCCAGCAGCTTTGAGACCACCTATGGCTACACCTTC.

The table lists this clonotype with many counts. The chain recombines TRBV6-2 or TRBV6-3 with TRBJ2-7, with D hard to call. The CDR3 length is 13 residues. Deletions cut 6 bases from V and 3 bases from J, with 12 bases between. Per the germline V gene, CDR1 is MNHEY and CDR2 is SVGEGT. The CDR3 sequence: CASRDRNRYEQYF. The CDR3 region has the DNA TGTGCCAGCAGGGACCGAAACCGCTACGAGCAGTACTTC.

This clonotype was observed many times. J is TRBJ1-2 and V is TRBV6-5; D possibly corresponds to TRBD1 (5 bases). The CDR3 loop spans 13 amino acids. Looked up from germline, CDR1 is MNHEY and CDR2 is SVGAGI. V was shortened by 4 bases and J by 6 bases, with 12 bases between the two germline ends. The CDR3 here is CASSLDDSDGYTF. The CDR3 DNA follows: TGTGCCAGCAGTTTAGACGACAGCGATGGCTACACCTTC.

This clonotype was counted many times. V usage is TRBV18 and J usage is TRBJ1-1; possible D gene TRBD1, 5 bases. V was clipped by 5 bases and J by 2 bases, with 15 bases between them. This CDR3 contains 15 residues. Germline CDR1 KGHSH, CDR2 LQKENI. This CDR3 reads CASSGTLQENTEAFF. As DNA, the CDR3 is TGTGCCAGCTCAGGCACCCTACAGGAAAACACTGAAGCTTTCTTT.

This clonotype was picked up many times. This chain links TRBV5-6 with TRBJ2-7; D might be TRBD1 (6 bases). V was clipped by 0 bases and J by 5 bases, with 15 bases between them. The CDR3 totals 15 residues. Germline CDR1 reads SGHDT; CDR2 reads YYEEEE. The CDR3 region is CASSLGPRDINEQYF. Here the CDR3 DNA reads TGTGCCAGCAGCTTGGGGCCCCGGGACATCAACGAGCAGTACTTC.

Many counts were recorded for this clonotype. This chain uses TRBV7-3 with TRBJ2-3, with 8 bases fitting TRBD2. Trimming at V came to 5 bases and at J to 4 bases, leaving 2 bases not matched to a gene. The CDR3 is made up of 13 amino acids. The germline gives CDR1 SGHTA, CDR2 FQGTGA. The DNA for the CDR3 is TGTGCCAGCAGCCGGGAGGGGGCAGATACGCAGTATTTT. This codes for CASSREGADTQYF.

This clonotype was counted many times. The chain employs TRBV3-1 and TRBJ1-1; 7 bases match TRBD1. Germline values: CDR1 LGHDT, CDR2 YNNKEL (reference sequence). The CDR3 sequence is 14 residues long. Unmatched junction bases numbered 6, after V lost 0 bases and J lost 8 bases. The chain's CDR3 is CASSQEGEGGEAFF. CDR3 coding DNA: TGTGCCAGCAGCCAAGAAGGTGAAGGGGGCGAAGCTTTCTTT.

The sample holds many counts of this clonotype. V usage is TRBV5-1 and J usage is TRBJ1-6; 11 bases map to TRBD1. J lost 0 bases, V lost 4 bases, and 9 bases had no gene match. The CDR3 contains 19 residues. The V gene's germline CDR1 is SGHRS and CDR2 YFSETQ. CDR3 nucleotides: TGCGCCAGCAGCCCGAGGACAGGGGGCCCCAGCTCCTATAATTCACCCCTCCACTTT. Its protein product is CASSPRTGGPSSYNSPLHF.

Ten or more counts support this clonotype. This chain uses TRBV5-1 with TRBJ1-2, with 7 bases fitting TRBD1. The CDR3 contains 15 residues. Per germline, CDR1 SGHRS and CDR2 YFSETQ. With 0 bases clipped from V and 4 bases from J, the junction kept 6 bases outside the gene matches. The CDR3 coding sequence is TGCGCCAGCAGCTTGGGAGGGGGCGCCCTCTATGGCTACACCTTC. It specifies CASSLGGGALYGYTF.

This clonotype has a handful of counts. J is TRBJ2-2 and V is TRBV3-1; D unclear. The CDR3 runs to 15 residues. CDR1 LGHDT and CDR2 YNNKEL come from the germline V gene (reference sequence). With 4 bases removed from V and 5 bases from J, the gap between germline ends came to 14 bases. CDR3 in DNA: TGTGCCAGCAGCCGGTTAAGTTGGGGAACCGGGGAGCTGTTTTTT. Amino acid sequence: CASSRLSWGTGELFF.

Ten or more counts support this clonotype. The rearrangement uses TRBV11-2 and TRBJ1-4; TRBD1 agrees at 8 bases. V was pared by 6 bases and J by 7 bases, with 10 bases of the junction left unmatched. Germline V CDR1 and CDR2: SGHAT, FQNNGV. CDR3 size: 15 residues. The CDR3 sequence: CASRRSGGAGEKLFF. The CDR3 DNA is TGTGCCAGCAGACGTTCAGGGGGCGCCGGTGAAAAACTGTTTTTT. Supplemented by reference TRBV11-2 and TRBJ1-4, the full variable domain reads EAGVAQSPRYKIIEKRQSVAFWCNPISGHATLYWYQQILGQGPKLLIQFQNNGVVDDSQLPKDRFSAERLKGVDSTLKIQPAKLEDSAVYLCASRRSGGAGEKLFFGSGTQLSVL.